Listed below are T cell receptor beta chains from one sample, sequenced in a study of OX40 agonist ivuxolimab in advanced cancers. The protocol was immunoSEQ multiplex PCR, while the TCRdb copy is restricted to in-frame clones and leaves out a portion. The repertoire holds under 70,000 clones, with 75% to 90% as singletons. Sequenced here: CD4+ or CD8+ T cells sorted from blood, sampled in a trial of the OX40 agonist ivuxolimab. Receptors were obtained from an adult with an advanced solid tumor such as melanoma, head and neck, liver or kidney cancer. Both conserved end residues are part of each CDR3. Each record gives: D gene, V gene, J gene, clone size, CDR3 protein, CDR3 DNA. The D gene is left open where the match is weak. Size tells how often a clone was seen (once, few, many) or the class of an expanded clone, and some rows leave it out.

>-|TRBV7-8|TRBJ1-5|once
CASSPFKSREPQHF
TGTGCCAGCAGCCCCTTCAAGTCTAGGGAGCCCCAGCATTTT
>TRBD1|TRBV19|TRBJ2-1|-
CASSSLQGAGNEQFF
TGTGCCAGTAGTTCCCTCCAGGGGGCTGGCAATGAGCAGTTCTTC
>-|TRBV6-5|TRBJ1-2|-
CASSYSRTPNYGYTF
TGTGCCAGCAGTTACTCGAGGACTCCTAACTATGGCTACACCTTC
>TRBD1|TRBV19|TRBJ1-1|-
CASSLDRGGSDEAFF
TGTGCCAGTAGCCTGGACAGGGGGGGTTCGGATGAAGCTTTCTTT
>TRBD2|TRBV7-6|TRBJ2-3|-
CASSQWTSGGTDTQYF
TGTGCCAGCAGCCAATGGACTAGCGGGGGCACAGATACGCAGTATTTT
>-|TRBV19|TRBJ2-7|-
CASSLTVIYEQYF
TGTGCCAGTAGTCTTACAGTTATCTACGAGCAGTACTTC
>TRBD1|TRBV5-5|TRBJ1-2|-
CASSLQGTWTRNYGYTF
TGTGCCAGCAGCTTACAGGGGACATGGACAAGGAACTATGGCTACACCTTC
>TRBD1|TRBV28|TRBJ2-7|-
CASSLYTGTGPYEQYF
TGTGCCAGCAGTTTATATACCGGGACAGGCCCCTACGAGCAGTACTTC
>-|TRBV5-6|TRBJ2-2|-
CASSPLTHLFTGELFF
TGTGCCAGCAGCCCCTTAACCCATTTGTTTACCGGGGAGCTGTTTTTT
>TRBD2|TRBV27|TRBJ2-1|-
CASRVGLAGANEQFF
TGTGCCAGCAGAGTCGGACTAGCGGGAGCCAATGAGCAGTTCTTC
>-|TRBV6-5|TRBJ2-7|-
CASSYSLRGEQYF
TGTGCCAGCAGTTACTCGCTCAGAGGCGAGCAGTACTTC
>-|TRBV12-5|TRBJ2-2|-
CASGLPQYTGELFF
TGTGCTAGTGGTTTGCCCCAATACACCGGGGAGCTGTTTTTT
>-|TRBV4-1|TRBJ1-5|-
CASSQGVRNQPQHF
TGCGCCAGCAGCCAAGGGGTTCGGAATCAGCCCCAGCATTTT
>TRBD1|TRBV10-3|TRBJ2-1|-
CAISESFGDRAYNEQFF
TGTGCCATCAGTGAGTCATTTGGGGACAGGGCCTACAATGAGCAGTTCTTC
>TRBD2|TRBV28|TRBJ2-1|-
CASSSPTSGRYLNEQFF
TGTGCCAGCAGTTCCCCTACTAGCGGGAGGTATTTGAATGAGCAGTTCTTC
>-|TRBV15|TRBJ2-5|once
CATSRDGPQETQYF
TGTGCCACCAGCAGAGATGGGCCACAAGAGACCCAGTACTTC
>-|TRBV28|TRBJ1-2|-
CASSFRASYGYTF
TGTGCCAGCAGTTTCAGGGCTAGCTATGGCTACACCTTC
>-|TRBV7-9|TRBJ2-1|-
CASSSPERGREFNNEQFF
TGTGCCAGCAGCTCGCCCGAGAGAGGCAGGGAGTTTAACAATGAGCAGTTCTTC
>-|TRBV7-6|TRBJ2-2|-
CASRIMGGTGELFF
TGTGCCAGCAGGATTATGGGGGGTACCGGGGAGCTGTTTTTT
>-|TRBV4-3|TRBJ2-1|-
CASSQDPNNEQFF
TGCGCCAGCAGCCAAGATCCGAACAATGAGCAGTTCTTC
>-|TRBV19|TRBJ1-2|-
CATGLPTEGYTF
TGTGCCACCGGGCTTCCGACAGAGGGCTACACCTTC
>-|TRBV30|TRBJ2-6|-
CAWNPLKFFSGANVLTF
TGTGCCTGGAATCCCCTGAAGTTCTTCTCTGGGGCCAACGTCCTGACTTTC
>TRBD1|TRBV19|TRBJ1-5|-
CASSIGLTGSNQPQHF
TGTGCCAGTAGTATAGGGTTGACAGGGAGCAATCAGCCCCAGCATTTT
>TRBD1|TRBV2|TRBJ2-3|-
CASRGGQGVDTQYF
TGTGCCAGCAGAGGCGGACAGGGCGTGGATACGCAGTATTTT
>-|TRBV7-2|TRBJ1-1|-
CASSSLSGGTEAFF
TGTGCCAGCAGTTCACTTTCCGGGGGCACTGAAGCTTTCTTT
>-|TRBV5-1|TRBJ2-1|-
CASSLQDSHSGSEQFF
TGCGCCAGCAGCTTGCAGGACAGCCACTCTGGAAGTGAGCAGTTCTTC
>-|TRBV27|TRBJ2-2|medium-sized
CASSLSTGTGELFF
TGTGCCAGCAGTTTATCGACGGGCACCGGGGAGCTGTTTTTT
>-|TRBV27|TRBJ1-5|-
CASRPLTGGQPQHF
TGTGCCAGCAGGCCCCTCACCGGCGGTCAGCCCCAGCATTTT
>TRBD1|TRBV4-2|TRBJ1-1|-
CASSPLTGGATEAFF
TGTGCCAGCAGCCCACTGACAGGGGGCGCGACTGAAGCTTTCTTT
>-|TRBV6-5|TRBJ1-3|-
CASSYFDHDGNTIYF
TGTGCCAGCAGTTACTTTGACCATGACGGGAACACCATATATTTT
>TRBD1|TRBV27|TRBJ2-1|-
CASRGQGAYNEQFF
TGTGCCAGCAGGGGACAGGGGGCCTACAATGAGCAGTTCTTC
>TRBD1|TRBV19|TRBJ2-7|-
CASSIGTGVYEQYF
TGTGCCAGTAGTATCGGAACAGGGGTCTACGAGCAGTACTTC
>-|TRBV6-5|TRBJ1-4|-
CASSYGTGGTNEKLFF
TGTGCCAGCAGTTACGGTACCGGCGGAACTAATGAAAAACTGTTTTTT
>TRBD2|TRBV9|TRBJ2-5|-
CASSVGTSGAGETQYF
TGTGCCAGCAGCGTTGGGACTAGCGGGGCTGGAGAGACCCAGTACTTC
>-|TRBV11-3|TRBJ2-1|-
CASSLGGASYNEQFF
TGTGCCAGCAGCTTGGGGGGAGCCTCCTACAATGAGCAGTTCTTC
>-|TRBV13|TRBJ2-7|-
CASSPPTSYEQYF
TGTGCCAGCAGCCCACCTACAAGCTACGAGCAGTACTTC
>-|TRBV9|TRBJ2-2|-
CASSVGTSNTGELFF
TGTGCCAGCAGCGTCGGGACTTCCAACACCGGGGAGCTGTTTTTT
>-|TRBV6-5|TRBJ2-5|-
CASSYSTGLQETQYF
TGTGCCAGCAGTTACTCTACGGGACTGCAAGAGACCCAGTACTTC
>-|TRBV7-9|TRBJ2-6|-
CASSLQGIPGANVLTF
TGTGCCAGCAGCTTACAGGGAATCCCTGGGGCCAACGTCCTGACTTTC
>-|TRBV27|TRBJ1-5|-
CASSLGGEGQPQHF
TGTGCCAGCAGTTTGGGGGGTGAGGGTCAGCCCCAGCATTTT
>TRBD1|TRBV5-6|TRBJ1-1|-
CASSTGGAGEAFF
TGTGCCAGCAGTACAGGGGGCGCGGGTGAAGCTTTCTTT
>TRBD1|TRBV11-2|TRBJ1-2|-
CASSSTGQGADGYTF
TGTGCCAGCAGCTCGACGGGACAGGGGGCCGATGGCTACACCTTC
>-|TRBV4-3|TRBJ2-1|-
CASSQDETANNEQFF
TGCGCCAGCAGCCAAGACGAGACCGCGAACAATGAGCAGTTCTTC
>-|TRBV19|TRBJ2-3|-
CASSIISGADTQYF
TGTGCCAGTAGTATAATCTCAGGCGCAGATACGCAGTATTTT
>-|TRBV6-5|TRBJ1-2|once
CASRIGTGYYGYTF
TGTGCCAGCAGGATCGGTACAGGTTACTATGGCTACACCTTC
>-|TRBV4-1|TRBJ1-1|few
CASSQDRPMNTEAFF
TGCGCCAGCAGCCAAGATCGCCCGATGAACACTGAAGCTTTCTTT